This T cell receptor beta chain comes out of a study of blood T cells in healthy people across ages. Germline V gene lookup returns CDR1 SGHAT and CDR2 FQNNGV. The CDR3 contains 14 residues. The ends were cut back, 3 bases at V and 4 bases at J, with 12 bases in the middle. A J-beta primer mix and a sample-barcoded 5' primer were used in a second PCR of roughly 6 to 12 cycles. TCRdb reanalysed the 5' RACE reads using MiXCR and keeps one entry per CDR3 protein. Of more than 900,000 distinct CDR3 sequences detected, under 30% appear once; the ten largest clones hold around 0.7%. The data also belong to a second study, concerning T cells of mothers and their children.

The V call is TRBV11-2, the J call TRBJ2-5; D gene ambiguous. This receptor was identified in a girl aged 2 to 9 in good health. Sequenced input: blood. The CDR3 DNA is TGTGCCAGCAGCTTGTTCCGGGTGGGAGAGACCCAGTACTTC. This sequence encodes CASSLFRVGETQYF.